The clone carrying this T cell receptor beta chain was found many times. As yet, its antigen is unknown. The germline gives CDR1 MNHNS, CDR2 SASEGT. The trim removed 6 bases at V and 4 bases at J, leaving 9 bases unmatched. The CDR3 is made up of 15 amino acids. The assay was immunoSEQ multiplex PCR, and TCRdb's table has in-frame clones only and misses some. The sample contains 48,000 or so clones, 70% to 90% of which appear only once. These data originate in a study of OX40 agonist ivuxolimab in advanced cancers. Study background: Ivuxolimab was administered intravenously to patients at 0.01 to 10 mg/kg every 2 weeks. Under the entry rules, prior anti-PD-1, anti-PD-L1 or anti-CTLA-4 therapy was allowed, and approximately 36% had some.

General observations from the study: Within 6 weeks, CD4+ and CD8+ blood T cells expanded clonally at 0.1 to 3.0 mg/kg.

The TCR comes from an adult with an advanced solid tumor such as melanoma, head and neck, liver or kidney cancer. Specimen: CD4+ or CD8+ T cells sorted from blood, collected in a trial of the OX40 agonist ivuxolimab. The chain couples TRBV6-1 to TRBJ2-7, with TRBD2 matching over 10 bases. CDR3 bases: TGTGCCAGCAGGGACCCTAGCGGGGGCCCTTACGAGCAGTACTTC. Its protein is CASRDPSGGPYEQYF.